This T cell receptor (beta chain) is drawn from a study of OX40 agonist ivuxolimab in advanced cancers. The study, taken as a whole, reports: On average, CD8+ T cells showed a greater number of expanded clones than CD4+.

About this clone: The antigen remains undetermined.

The method was immunoSEQ multiplex PCR; TCRdb's version includes in-frame clones alone and lacks a portion of them. This table has about 140,000 clones, 90% appearing once. The CDR3 runs 15 residues. Trimming cost V 1 base and J 5 bases, with 18 bases left between them. CDR1 and CDR2 (germline): GTSNPN, SVGIG (reference sequence). This sample comprised CD4+ or CD8+ T cells sorted from blood, obtained in a trial of the OX40 agonist ivuxolimab. The sequence derives from an adult with an advanced solid tumor such as melanoma, head and neck, liver or kidney cancer. The rearrangement links TRBV30 to TRBJ2-7, with D possibly matching TRBD1 (6 bases). The CDR3 nucleotides are TGTGCCTGGAGTGGGGTAGTGTTGAACAGGGACGAGCAGTACTTC. It codes for CAWSGVVLNRDEQYF.